Listed below are T cell receptor beta chains from one sample, sequenced in a study of blood T cell repertoires in COVID-19. The data were produced by immunoSEQ multiplex PCR, yet TCRdb's version contains in-frame clones alone and is incomplete. The data contain approximately 300,000 clones, around nine tenths of them singletons. Sequenced input: PBMCs or T cells enriched from blood (not recorded which). The receptors were sampled from a man between 60 and 75 years old who had recovered from COVID-19. Both conserved end residues are part of each CDR3. D genes are given only for firm matches. Clone size is stated in some rows and not others, as once, few, many or a class when expanded.

CDR3 DNA: TGTGCCTGGAGTGTACTTGGGACAGGGCCCCCCGAGCAGTACTTC; CDR3 protein: CAWSVLGTGPPEQYF; clone size: .; J gene: TRBJ2-7; D gene: TRBD1; V gene: TRBV30
CDR3 DNA: TGTGCCAGCAGTTTATACGGCCAGGGCTATGGCTACACCTTC; CDR3 protein: CASSLYGQGYGYTF; clone size: .; J gene: TRBJ1-2; D gene: .; V gene: TRBV27
CDR3 DNA: TGTGCCAGCAGCCAAGAAGGAGGGGGCCGTTCCTATGGCTACACCTTC; CDR3 protein: CASSQEGGGRSYGYTF; clone size: .; J gene: TRBJ1-2; D gene: TRBD1; V gene: TRBV3-1/TRBV3-2
CDR3 DNA: TGCGCCAGCAGCCAAGTCGGGGCGACGGACTACCTCTACGAGCAGTACTTC; CDR3 protein: CASSQVGATDYLYEQYF; clone size: .; J gene: TRBJ2-7; D gene: .; V gene: TRBV4-1
CDR3 DNA: TGTGCCAGCAGCTTGGTTGCCAGGGGGGAGTTCGGCTACACCTTC; CDR3 protein: CASSLVARGEFGYTF; clone size: .; J gene: TRBJ1-2; D gene: TRBD1; V gene: TRBV5-4
CDR3 DNA: TGTGCCAGCTCGGACAGGCGAAATCAGCCCCAGCATTTT; CDR3 protein: CASSDRRNQPQHF; clone size: .; J gene: TRBJ1-5; D gene: TRBD1; V gene: TRBV28
CDR3 DNA: TGTGCCAGCAGCCACGGGACTAGCGGGAGTGGTGAGACCCAGTACTTC; CDR3 protein: CASSHGTSGSGETQYF; clone size: .; J gene: TRBJ2-5; D gene: TRBD2; V gene: TRBV4-2
CDR3 DNA: TGTGCCAGTAGTATAGTCCACCAACGGGTGGGCTATGGCTACACCTTC; CDR3 protein: CASSIVHQRVGYGYTF; clone size: .; J gene: TRBJ1-2; D gene: .; V gene: TRBV19
CDR3 DNA: TGTGCCAGCAGCCTCGGGACAGGGGGCATGAACACTGAAGCTTTCTTT; CDR3 protein: CASSLGTGGMNTEAFF; clone size: .; J gene: TRBJ1-1; D gene: TRBD1; V gene: TRBV4-2
CDR3 DNA: TGCGCCAGCAGCCAGGCGAAGACAGGGGACCGACCCCACACTGAAGCTTTCTTT; CDR3 protein: CASSQAKTGDRPHTEAFF; clone size: .; J gene: TRBJ1-1; D gene: TRBD1; V gene: TRBV4-1
CDR3 DNA: TGCGCCAGCAGTAAAGCGGGAGGGCCGGCCAAAAACATTCAGTACTTC; CDR3 protein: CASSKAGGPAKNIQYF; clone size: .; J gene: TRBJ2-4; D gene: TRBD2; V gene: TRBV10-1
CDR3 DNA: TGTGCCAGCAGTTTATTAGCCGACAGGGGGCCCCTCTATGGCTACACCTTC; CDR3 protein: CASSLLADRGPLYGYTF; clone size: .; J gene: TRBJ1-2; D gene: TRBD1; V gene: TRBV27
CDR3 DNA: TGTGCCAGCAGCTACCCTCAGGGGGCTAAGGGCGAGCAGTACTTC; CDR3 protein: CASSYPQGAKGEQYF; clone size: .; J gene: TRBJ2-7; D gene: TRBD1; V gene: TRBV7-2
CDR3 DNA: TGCAGCGTTGAATACGGCAGGGGGGTCGGGGAGCTGTTTTTT; CDR3 protein: CSVEYGRGVGELFF; clone size: .; J gene: TRBJ2-2; D gene: .; V gene: TRBV29-1
CDR3 DNA: TGTGCCAGCAGCTCTGGACAGGGGGGGATGAACACTGAAGCTTTCTTT; CDR3 protein: CASSSGQGGMNTEAFF; clone size: .; J gene: TRBJ1-1; D gene: TRBD1; V gene: TRBV11-2
CDR3 DNA: TGTGCCAGCAGCCAAGCGACAGACGGCCCCTATTTCTATGAGCAGTTCTTC; CDR3 protein: CASSQATDGPYFYEQFF; clone size: .; J gene: TRBJ2-1; D gene: .; V gene: TRBV3-1/TRBV3-2
CDR3 DNA: TGTGCCAGCAGCCTTCCCTCTGGGGACAGGGGCTACGAGCAGTACTTC; CDR3 protein: CASSLPSGDRGYEQYF; clone size: few; J gene: TRBJ2-7; D gene: TRBD1; V gene: TRBV28
CDR3 DNA: TGTGCCAGAGAGTATAACTCCTACAATGAGCAGTTCTTC; CDR3 protein: CAREYNSYNEQFF; clone size: .; J gene: TRBJ2-1; D gene: .; V gene: TRBV6-5
CDR3 DNA: TGTGCCAGCAGCATACGAGACAGGGGAAGGGGCTCCTACGAGCAGTACTTC; CDR3 protein: CASSIRDRGRGSYEQYF; clone size: .; J gene: TRBJ2-7; D gene: TRBD1; V gene: TRBV9
CDR3 DNA: TGTGCCAGCAGTTCCGGGGACAGGAGGAACACTGAAGCTTTCTTT; CDR3 protein: CASSSGDRRNTEAFF; clone size: .; J gene: TRBJ1-1; D gene: TRBD1; V gene: TRBV6-5
CDR3 DNA: TGCGCCAGCAGCCTATTAGCGGGAGTTTTGGAAACCCAGTACTTC; CDR3 protein: CASSLLAGVLETQYF; clone size: .; J gene: TRBJ2-5; D gene: TRBD2; V gene: TRBV5-1
CDR3 DNA: TGTGCCAGCAGTCCCGGGACAGGCCACACTGAAGCTTTCTTT; CDR3 protein: CASSPGTGHTEAFF; clone size: .; J gene: TRBJ1-1; D gene: TRBD1; V gene: TRBV28
CDR3 DNA: TGCAGCGTCAAACTAGCGGGAGCTAAGTCTGAGCAGTTCTTC; CDR3 protein: CSVKLAGAKSEQFF; clone size: .; J gene: TRBJ2-1; D gene: TRBD2; V gene: TRBV29-1
CDR3 DNA: TGTGCCAGCAGTTCGGACAGAAGGCCCTACAATGAGCAGTTCTTC; CDR3 protein: CASSSDRRPYNEQFF; clone size: .; J gene: TRBJ2-1; D gene: .; V gene: TRBV27
CDR3 DNA: TGCGCCAGCAGCCAAGCGGGACAGGAGCTGTACGAGCAGTACTTC; CDR3 protein: CASSQAGQELYEQYF; clone size: .; J gene: TRBJ2-7; D gene: TRBD1; V gene: TRBV4-1
CDR3 DNA: TGTGCCAGCAGTGTCCAAGGACTAGCGGGAGACGAGCAGTACTTC; CDR3 protein: CASSVQGLAGDEQYF; clone size: .; J gene: TRBJ2-7; D gene: TRBD2; V gene: TRBV2
CDR3 DNA: TGTGCCAGTTCACCCCCGACAGGGAAATATGGCTACACCTTC; CDR3 protein: CASSPPTGKYGYTF; clone size: .; J gene: TRBJ1-2; D gene: TRBD1; V gene: TRBV19
CDR3 DNA: TGTGCCAGCAGGGAACCCTTTAGCGGGAGGGCCCCAGAGACCCAGTACTTC; CDR3 protein: CASREPFSGRAPETQYF; clone size: .; J gene: TRBJ2-5; D gene: TRBD2; V gene: TRBV2
CDR3 DNA: TGTGCCAGCAGTTACCCATCCTCGAGGGAGACCCAGTACTTC; CDR3 protein: CASSYPSSRETQYF; clone size: few; J gene: TRBJ2-5; D gene: .; V gene: TRBV6-5
CDR3 DNA: TGTGCCACCAGTGATACCGGACAGGGCGCCTACGAGCAGTACTTC; CDR3 protein: CATSDTGQGAYEQYF; clone size: .; J gene: TRBJ2-7; D gene: TRBD1; V gene: TRBV24-1
CDR3 DNA: TGTGCCAGCAGCAAAGGGTTGGGCGGGCGCTACGAGCAGTACTTC; CDR3 protein: CASSKGLGGRYEQYF; clone size: .; J gene: TRBJ2-7; D gene: .; V gene: TRBV21-1